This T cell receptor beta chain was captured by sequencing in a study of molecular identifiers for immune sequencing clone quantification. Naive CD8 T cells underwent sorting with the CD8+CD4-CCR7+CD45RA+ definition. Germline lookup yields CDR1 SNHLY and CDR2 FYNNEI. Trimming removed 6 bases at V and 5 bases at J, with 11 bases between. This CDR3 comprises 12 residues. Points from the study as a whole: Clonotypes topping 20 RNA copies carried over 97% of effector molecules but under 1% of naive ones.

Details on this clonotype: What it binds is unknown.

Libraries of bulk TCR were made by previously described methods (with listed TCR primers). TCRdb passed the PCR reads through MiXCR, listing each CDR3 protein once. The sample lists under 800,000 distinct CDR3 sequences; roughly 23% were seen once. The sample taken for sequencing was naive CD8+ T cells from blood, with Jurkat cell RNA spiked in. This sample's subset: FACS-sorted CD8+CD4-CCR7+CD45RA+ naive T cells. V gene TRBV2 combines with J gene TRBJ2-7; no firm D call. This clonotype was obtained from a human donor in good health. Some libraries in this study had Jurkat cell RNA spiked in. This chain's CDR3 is CASRVPPHEQYF. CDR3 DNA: TGTGCCAGCAGGGTTCCCCCCCACGAGCAGTACTTC.